This T cell receptor beta chain was sequenced during a study of siplizumab effects on memory and regulatory T cells. Findings of the study overall: Naive T cells appeared more varied than memory cells and looked like key alloresponse contributors. With siplizumab, Treg-derived clones averaged around 70% of mappable alloreactive CD4+ clones, versus more than 25% in controls.

The study assayed around 9.2 x 10^4 TCR templates per sample. The repertoire was sequenced with immunoSEQ multiplex PCR; TCRdb's copy has only in-frame clones and lacks some. The repertoire has approximately 100,000 clones, 80% to 95% of them found once; the top ten carry 12%. V lost 6 bases to trimming and J lost 0 bases, with 12 bases between them. The CDR3 consists of 14 residues. The germline gives CDR1 KGHSH, CDR2 LQKENI. To note about this clone: The antigen remains undetermined.

Specimen: non-Treg CD4+ T cells sorted from blood. The chain combines TRBV18 with TRBJ2-7; D is possibly TRBD2 (6 bases). The TCR originated in a human donor in good health. CDR3 in amino acids: CASSNGRDSYEQYF. In DNA, the CDR3 is TGTGCCAGCTCGAATGGGCGGGACTCCTACGAGCAGTACTTC.